The rows below give T cell receptor beta chains drawn from one sample of a study of CD8 T cells in Susac syndrome. TCRdb ran MiXCR on the immunoSEQ multiplex PCR reads and lists one entry per CDR3 protein. Of a few hundred thousand distinct CDR3 sequences in the sample, more than 85% were seen once. The material sequenced was CD8+ T cells from PBMCs. All receptors derive from a human donor with multiple sclerosis. The conserved cysteine and the conserved F or W are not part of the CDR3 here.

cdr3_aa j_call v_call
ASSHGVSFTDTQY TRBJ2-3 TRBV4-2
ASSQESNPSSYEQY TRBJ2-7 TRBV3-1
SARDRNRIGNTIY TRBJ1-3 TRBV20-1
ASSFMGQNRAGKLF TRBJ1-4 TRBV12-3/TRBV12-4
ASSLPQGWNTEAF TRBJ1-1 TRBV7-9
ATSRDRGRIQPQH TRBJ1-5 TRBV15
ASSLASWETQY TRBJ2-5 TRBV27
ASSLAGQGDEAF TRBJ1-1 TRBV13
ASSPRGLAVDSYEQY TRBJ2-7 TRBV5-1
ASSPGNQPQH TRBJ1-5 TRBV12-3/TRBV12-4
ASSFGLAKNIQY TRBJ2-4 TRBV5-6
ASSLSNFGPGGGVNTEAF TRBJ1-1 TRBV27
ASSQPYYDGRNYGYT TRBJ1-2 TRBV4-1
ASSPIGQLISTDTQY TRBJ2-3 TRBV18
ASANGGNTGELF TRBJ2-2 TRBV5-6
ASREDRGNQPQH TRBJ1-5 TRBV12-3/TRBV12-4
ASSSHSERQIHTEAF TRBJ1-1 TRBV19
ATYRGYNEQF TRBJ2-1 TRBV30
ASSPTTGGVNTEAF TRBJ1-1 TRBV12-3/TRBV12-4
ASIGSVNTEAF TRBJ1-1 TRBV4-1
ASSIATAGVNEQF TRBJ2-1 TRBV7-8
ASSYGNPNQPQH TRBJ1-5 TRBV19
ASSQDHAGTITFANTGELF TRBJ2-2 TRBV4-3
ASSRPGLAYPDTQY TRBJ2-3 TRBV13
ASSQGTSSRKFSTDTQY TRBJ2-3 TRBV6-1
ASSPGTGENYGYT TRBJ1-2 TRBV7-3
ASSQDDVRNDEQF TRBJ2-1 TRBV4-3
SARPLQREGWNYGYT TRBJ1-2 TRBV20-1
ASSLLRGDTDTQY TRBJ2-3 TRBV12-3/TRBV12-4
ATSREKVDGAYEQY TRBJ2-7 TRBV15
AWSEGQVGQPQH TRBJ1-5 TRBV30
ASSSALAKNIQY TRBJ2-4 TRBV7-9
ASSQGRGGELF TRBJ2-2 TRBV2
ASSPSGSPEAF TRBJ1-1 TRBV27
AWISGAGSTDTQY TRBJ2-3 TRBV30
ASQYQGARETQY TRBJ2-5 TRBV2
ASSTGGEQF TRBJ2-1 TRBV7-8
ASSLLSGRATGELF TRBJ2-2 TRBV4-3
AWNDGYNEQF TRBJ2-1 TRBV30
ASMSGVEAF TRBJ1-1 TRBV10-2
SASRRGASYEQY TRBJ2-7 TRBV20-1
ASAWSGGGAVDTQY TRBJ2-3 TRBV12-3/TRBV12-4
ASTPGLIHEQY TRBJ2-7 TRBV7-9